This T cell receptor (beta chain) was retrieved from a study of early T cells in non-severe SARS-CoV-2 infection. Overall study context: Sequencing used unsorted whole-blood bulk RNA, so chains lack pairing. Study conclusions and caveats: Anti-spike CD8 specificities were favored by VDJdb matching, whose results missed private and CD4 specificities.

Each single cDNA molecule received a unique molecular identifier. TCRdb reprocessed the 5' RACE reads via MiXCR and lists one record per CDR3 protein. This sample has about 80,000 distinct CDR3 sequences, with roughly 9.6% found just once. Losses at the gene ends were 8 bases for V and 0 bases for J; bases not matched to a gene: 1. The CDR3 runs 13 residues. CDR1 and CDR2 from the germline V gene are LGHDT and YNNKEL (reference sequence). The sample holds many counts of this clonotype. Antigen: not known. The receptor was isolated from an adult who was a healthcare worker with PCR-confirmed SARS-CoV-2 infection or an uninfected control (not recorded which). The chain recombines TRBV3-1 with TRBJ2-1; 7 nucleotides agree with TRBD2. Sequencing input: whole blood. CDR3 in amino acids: CASGGGSYNEQFF. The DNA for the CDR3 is TGTGCCAGCGGGGGGGGCTCCTACAATGAGCAGTTCTTC.